This passage covers 2 T cell receptor beta chains from one sample sequenced in a study of metastatic and nonmetastatic thyroid tumors. TCRdb re-analyzed the PCR reads using MiXCR. The profile shows 35,000 to 40,000 clones, around 20% of them singletons. Thyroid surgery was performed in patients who had received no treatment beforehand. Sequencing used blood. These receptors were obtained from a female donor with papillary thyroid cancer or a benign thyroid nodule (not recorded which). Some clones in this sample may be carry-over from other donors' samples.

The sample holds many counts of this clone. The CDR3 DNA is TGCAGTGCTAGTGGGGCGGGAGGGCCCCCAGATACGCAGTATTTT. The encoded protein is CSASGAGGPPDTQYF. V and J are TRBV20-1 and TRBJ2-3; 9 bases align to TRBD2. J was trimmed by 4 bases and V by 3 bases; bases with no gene match: 8. Per the germline V gene, CDR1 is DFQATT and CDR2 is SNEGSKA (reference sequence). The CDR3 has 15 amino acids.

This clone occurred many times. The rearrangement links TRBV20-1 to TRBJ1-2; TRBD1 agrees at 8 bases. The trim removed 4 bases at V and 4 bases at J, leaving 2 bases unmatched. Per germline, CDR1 DFQATT and CDR2 SNEGSKA (reference sequence). This CDR3 has 12 residues. This CDR3 reads CSATGQGYGYTF. The CDR3 coding sequence is TGCAGTGCTACCGGACAGGGCTATGGCTACACCTTC.